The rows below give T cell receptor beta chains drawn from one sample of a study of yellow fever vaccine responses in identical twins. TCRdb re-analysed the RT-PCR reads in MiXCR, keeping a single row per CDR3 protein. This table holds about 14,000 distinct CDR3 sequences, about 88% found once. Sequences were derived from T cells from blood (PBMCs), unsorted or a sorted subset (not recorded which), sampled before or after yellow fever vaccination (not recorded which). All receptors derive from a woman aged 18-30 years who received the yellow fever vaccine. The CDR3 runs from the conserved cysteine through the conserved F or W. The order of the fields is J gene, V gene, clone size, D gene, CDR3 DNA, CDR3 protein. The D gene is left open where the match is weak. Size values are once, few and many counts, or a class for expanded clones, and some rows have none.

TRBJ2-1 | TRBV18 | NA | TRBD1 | TGTGCCAGCTCACAAGACAGGGGTACCACCTACAATGAGCAGTTCTTC | CASSQDRGTTYNEQFF
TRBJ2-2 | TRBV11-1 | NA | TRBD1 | TGTGCCAGCAGCTACCGGGACAGCAACACCGGGGAGCTGTTTTTT | CASSYRDSNTGELFF
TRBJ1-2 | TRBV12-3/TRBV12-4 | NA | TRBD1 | TGTGCCAGCAGTATAGACAGGGGGCGCAGGGGCTACACCTTC | CASSIDRGRRGYTF
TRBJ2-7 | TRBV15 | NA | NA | TGTGCCACCAGCAGGAGTAACGAGCAGTACTTC | CATSRSNEQYF
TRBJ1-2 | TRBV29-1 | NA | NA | TGCAGCGTTGAACGAGGGTTCTATGGCTACACCTTC | CSVERGFYGYTF
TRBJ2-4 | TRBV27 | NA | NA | TGTGCCAGCAGGGACCTGATGGGCGCCAAAAACATTCAGTACTTC | CASRDLMGAKNIQYF
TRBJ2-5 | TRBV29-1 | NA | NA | TGCAGCGTTGAAGGAATTGGAGAGACCCAGTACTTC | CSVEGIGETQYF
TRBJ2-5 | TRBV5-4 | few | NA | TGTGCCAGCAGCTTGGCCGTGAGGGACACCCTTAGGGGGACCCAGTACTTC | CASSLAVRDTLRGTQYF
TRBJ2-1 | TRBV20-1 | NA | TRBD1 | TGCAGTGCTAGAGAGCAGGGGGTAGAGCAGTTCTTC | CSAREQGVEQFF
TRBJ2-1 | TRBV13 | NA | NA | TGTGCCAGCACCCCGGAGGTCTCATCCTACAATGAGCAGTTCTTC | CASTPEVSSYNEQFF
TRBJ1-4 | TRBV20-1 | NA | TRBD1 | TGCAGTGCTCCAAAGCTACAGGGGTTCGGGGTTGAAAAACTGTTTTTT | CSAPKLQGFGVEKLFF
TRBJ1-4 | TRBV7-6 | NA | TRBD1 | TGTGCCAGCAGCTCGAGACAGGGGGCTGCAACTAATGAAAAACTGTTTTTT | CASSSRQGAATNEKLFF
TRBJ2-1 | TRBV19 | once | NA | TGTGCCAGTAGTATAATAGGCAGAAGGACTTACAATGAGCAGTTCTTC | CASSIIGRRTYNEQFF
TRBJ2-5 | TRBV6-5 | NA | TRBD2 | TGTGCCAGCAGTTACGAGGGACTAGCGGGAGGGGCCCAGTACTTC | CASSYEGLAGGAQYF
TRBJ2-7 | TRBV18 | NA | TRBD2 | TGTGCCAGCTCACCTAGTCCGACTAGCGGGTCAGCGCAGTACTTC | CASSPSPTSGSAQYF
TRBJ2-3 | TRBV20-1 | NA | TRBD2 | TGCAGTGCTAGAGGGGGAAAGGGCAGCGGGAGTATGTTGAGGACAGATACGCAGTATTTT | CSARGGKGSGSMLRTDTQYF
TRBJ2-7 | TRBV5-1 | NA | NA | TGCGCCAGCAGCTTGAAGTGTCCATATGTCTACGAGCAGTACTTC | CASSLKCPYVYEQYF
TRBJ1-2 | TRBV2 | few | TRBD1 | TGTGCCAGCAGTGACGACAGGGCCGGTGGCTACACCTTC | CASSDDRAGGYTF
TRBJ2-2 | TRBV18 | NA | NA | TGTGCCAGCTCAGTTTACTTGGATATCGGGGAGCTGTTTTTT | CASSVYLDIGELFF
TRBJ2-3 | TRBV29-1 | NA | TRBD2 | TGCAGCGTTGAGTCCCTCTCTAGCGGGAGTGGAGATACGCAGTATTTT | CSVESLSSGSGDTQYF
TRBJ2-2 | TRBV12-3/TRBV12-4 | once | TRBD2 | TGTGCCAGCAGTCCTGGACTAGCGGGAAATACCGGGGAGCTGTTTTTT | CASSPGLAGNTGELFF
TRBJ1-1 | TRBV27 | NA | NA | TGTGCCTCCTGGGAGAACACTGAAGCTTTCTTT | CASWENTEAFF
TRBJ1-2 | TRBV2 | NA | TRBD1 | TGTGCCAGCAGTGATGGAACAGGGGGCCAGTATGGCTACACCTTC | CASSDGTGGQYGYTF
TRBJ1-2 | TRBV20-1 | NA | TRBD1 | TGCAGTGCTACCGGACAGGGGAGTGGCTACACCTTC | CSATGQGSGYTF
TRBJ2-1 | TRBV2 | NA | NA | TGTGCCAGCCTAGGACAGCGCGTTCCGTCCCACAATGAGCAGTTCTTC | CASLGQRVPSHNEQFF
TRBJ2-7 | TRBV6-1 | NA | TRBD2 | TGTGCCAGCAAGGCGGGGACTAGTATCTACGAGCAGTACTTC | CASKAGTSIYEQYF
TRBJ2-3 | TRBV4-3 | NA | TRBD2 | TGCGCCAGCAGCCTCCCTAGCGGGAGCTCAGATACGCAGTATTTT | CASSLPSGSSDTQYF
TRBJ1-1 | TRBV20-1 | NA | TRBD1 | TGCAGTGCTAGAGCCCTTCGATACCGGGACAGGGGCACTGAAGCTTTCTTT | CSARALRYRDRGTEAFF
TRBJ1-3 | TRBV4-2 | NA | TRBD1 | TGTGCCAGCAGCCAAGGGGACAGGGACTCTGGAAACACCATATATTTT | CASSQGDRDSGNTIYF
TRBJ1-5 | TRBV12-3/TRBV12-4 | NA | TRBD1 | TGTGCCAGCACCCCCAGGAGGGACAGGGCAAATCAGCCCCAGCATTTT | CASTPRRDRANQPQHF
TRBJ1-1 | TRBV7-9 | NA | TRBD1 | TGTGCCAGCAGCTTCGGGACAGGCTACAACACTGAAGCTTTCTTT | CASSFGTGYNTEAFF
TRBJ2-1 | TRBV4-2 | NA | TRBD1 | TGTGCCAGCAGCCGGGACAGGGCCAATGAGCAGTTCTTC | CASSRDRANEQFF
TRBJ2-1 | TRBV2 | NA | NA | TGTGCCAGCAGTTTAGGACGGTTCAATGAGCAGTTCTTC | CASSLGRFNEQFF
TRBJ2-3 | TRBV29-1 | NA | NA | TGCAGCGTCGCAGAGAATACCCCAGATACGCAGTATTTT | CSVAENTPDTQYF
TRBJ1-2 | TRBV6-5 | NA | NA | TGTGCCAGCAGTTTACGGCAGCACTATGGCTACACCTTC | CASSLRQHYGYTF
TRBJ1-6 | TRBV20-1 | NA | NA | TGCAGTGCCCCGGCAGCTGATGTTAATTCACCCCTCCACTTT | CSAPAADVNSPLHF
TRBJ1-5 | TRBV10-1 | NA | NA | TGCGCCAGGAACCGCCCAAAGTTGTCAGGGTGCAGTTGGCCCCAGCATTTT | CARNRPKLSGCSWPQHF
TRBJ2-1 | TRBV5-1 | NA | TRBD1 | TGCGCCAGCAGCCTTACAGGGGAGCGTGAGCAGTTCTTC | CASSLTGEREQFF
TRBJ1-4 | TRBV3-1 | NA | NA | TGTGCCAGCAGAACGGGACGCAATGAAAAACTGTTTTTT | CASRTGRNEKLFF
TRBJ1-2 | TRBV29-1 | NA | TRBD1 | TGCAGCGTTGGTGGGGACAGGATAGGGTATGGCTACACCTTC | CSVGGDRIGYGYTF
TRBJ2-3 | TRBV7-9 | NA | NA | TGTGCCAGCAGGCCAACCGGGTCCTTGTTGGATACGCAGTATTTT | CASRPTGSLLDTQYF